This is a list of T cell receptor beta chains from one sample in a study of cytotoxic CD8 clonotypes in ibrutinib-treated CLL. Repertoires were generated with immunoSEQ multiplex PCR, while TCRdb's copy carries only in-frame clones and drops some. The sample holds roughly 150,000 clones; about four fifths are singletons and the top ten take approximately 2%. The sequencing here drew on PBMCs, taken after 12 months of ibrutinib treatment. Receptor source: a human donor with chronic lymphocytic leukemia. Both conserved end residues are trimmed from each CDR3.

TRBV2	TRBJ1-5	15	ASSERQGGVSNQPQH
TRBV7-7	TRBJ1-5	11	ASSRDSNQPQH
TRBV28	TRBJ2-3	9	ASTSKDTQY
TRBV28	TRBJ2-7	11	ASRRQGYYEQY
TRBV7-2	TRBJ2-4	14	ASSLASGTAKNIQY
TRBV7-2	TRBJ2-3	10	ASSLAPNTQY
TRBV19	TRBJ2-2	12	ASSMASNTGELF
TRBV5-1	TRBJ1-2	13	ASSPGTGSNYGYT
TRBV19	TRBJ1-5	14	ASSITTGGSNQPQH
TRBV5-1	TRBJ1-3	12	ASSWDSSGNTIY
TRBV18	TRBJ2-3	10	ASSPPEATQY
TRBV27	TRBJ2-7	11	ASRRATSYEQY
TRBV18	TRBJ2-2	13	ASSPSTSALPELF
TRBV30	TRBJ1-5	11	AWSAGTEQPQH
TRBV4-1	TRBJ2-2	15	ASSQREGQGRGGELF
TRBV6-5	TRBJ2-1	13	ASSYVLAGNNEQF
TRBV28	TRBJ2-4	14	ASSSPGQLAKNIQY
TRBV4-3	TRBJ2-5	12	ASSQEEGQETQY
TRBV6-5	TRBJ1-2	14	ASSSTTAGGNYGYT
TRBV27	TRBJ1-1	11	ASVGRDSTEAF
TRBV2	TRBJ2-3	11	ASSEVSSYTQY
TRBV28	TRBJ2-6	17	ASIPQGLGRASGANVLT
TRBV19	TRBJ2-2	16	ASSIDPLAGVNTGELF
TRBV11-2	TRBJ1-2	13	ASSQDFAGVSGYT
TRBV7-2	TRBJ1-6	14	ASSLTGDSGFSPLH
TRBV29-1	TRBJ1-2	9	SVAGDYGYT
TRBV14	TRBJ2-7	15	ASSQVTLRTGLGKQY
TRBV5-1	TRBJ2-7	11	ASSHDLTYEQY
TRBV27	TRBJ1-1	10	ASGILNTEAF
TRBV29-1	TRBJ1-2	9	SAKTGYGYT
TRBV19	TRBJ2-3	12	ASSLMGATDTQY
TRBV21-1	TRBJ2-3	16	ASSTFQREGRGPDTQY
TRBV7-2	TRBJ1-1	11	ASGKRMNTEAF
TRBV6-1	TRBJ1-5	11	ASTGYSNQPQH
TRBV28	TRBJ2-7	15	ASSPWYLGQGRNEQY
TRBV30	TRBJ1-4	10	AWGDSRGKLF
TRBV15	TRBJ1-5	11	ATSRQRNQPQH
TRBV6-5	TRBJ1-3	11	ASRRGSGNTIY
TRBV15	TRBJ2-1	12	ATSRELAANEQF
TRBV10-1	TRBJ2-7	15	ASREIPGPPGWNEQY
TRBV6-5	TRBJ1-2	11	ASSLQGPGGYT
TRBV6-5	TRBJ2-7	13	ASSPRPGGSNEQY
TRBV10-3	TRBJ2-7	15	AISEASSGRSLGEQY
TRBV28	TRBJ2-6	19	ASRGWAQAMEDGSGANVLT
TRBV7-9	TRBJ1-1	16	ASSLSPRDFWGNTEAF
TRBV10-3	TRBJ2-7	12	AISPFTIQSGQY
TRBV28	TRBJ2-7	14	ASDSLGRDRSYEQY
TRBV28	TRBJ1-5	15	ASSLSLSTDSNQPQH
TRBV2	TRBJ2-7	13	ASSRTRGGSYEQY
TRBV5-5	TRBJ2-7	13	ASSGTGQGRYEQY
TRBV5-1	TRBJ2-7	9	ASSFEGGQY
TRBV7-2	TRBJ1-2	11	ASSLAGELGYT
TRBV2	TRBJ1-5	12	ASSGDRDDQPQH
TRBV5-8	TRBJ2-1	10	ASTGQYNEQF